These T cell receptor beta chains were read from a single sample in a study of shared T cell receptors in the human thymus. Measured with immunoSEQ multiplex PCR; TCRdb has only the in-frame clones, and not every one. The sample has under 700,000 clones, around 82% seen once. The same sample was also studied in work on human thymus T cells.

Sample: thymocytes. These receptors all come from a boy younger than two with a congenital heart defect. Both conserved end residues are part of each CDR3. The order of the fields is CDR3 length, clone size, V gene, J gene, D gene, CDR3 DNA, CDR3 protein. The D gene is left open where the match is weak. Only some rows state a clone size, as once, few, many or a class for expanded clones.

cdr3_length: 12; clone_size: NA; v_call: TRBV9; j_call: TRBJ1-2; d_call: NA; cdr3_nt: TGTGCCAGCAGCGTAGTCGGGGATGGCTACACCTTC; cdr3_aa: CASSVVGDGYTF
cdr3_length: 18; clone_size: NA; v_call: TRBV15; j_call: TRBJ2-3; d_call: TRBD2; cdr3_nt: TGTGCCACCAGCAGAGATCGGACTAGCGGGAGGGCCCCAGATACGCAGTATTTT; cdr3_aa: CATSRDRTSGRAPDTQYF
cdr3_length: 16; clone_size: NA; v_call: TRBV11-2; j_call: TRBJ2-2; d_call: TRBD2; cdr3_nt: TGTGCCAGGGGCGGGAGGGCCCCACAGGACACCGGGGAGCTGTTTTTT; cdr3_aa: CARGGRAPQDTGELFF
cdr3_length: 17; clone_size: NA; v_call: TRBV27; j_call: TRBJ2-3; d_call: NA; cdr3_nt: TGTGCCAGCAGTTTAGAATTCGGACACCGCATAATGGATACGCAGTATTTT; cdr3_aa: CASSLEFGHRIMDTQYF
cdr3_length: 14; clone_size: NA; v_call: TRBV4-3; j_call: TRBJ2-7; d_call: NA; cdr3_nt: TGCGCCAGCAGCCAAGAGCCCCGGGACTACGAGCAGTACTTC; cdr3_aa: CASSQEPRDYEQYF
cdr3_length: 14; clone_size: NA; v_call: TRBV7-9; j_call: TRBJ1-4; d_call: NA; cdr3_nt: TGTGCCAGCAGCTCGGAGGCAACTAATGAAAAACTGTTTTTT; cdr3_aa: CASSSEATNEKLFF
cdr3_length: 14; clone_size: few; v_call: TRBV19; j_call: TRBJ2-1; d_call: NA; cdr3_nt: TGTGCCAGTAGTATGTCGGGCAGGGCCAATGAGCAGTTCTTC; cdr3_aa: CASSMSGRANEQFF
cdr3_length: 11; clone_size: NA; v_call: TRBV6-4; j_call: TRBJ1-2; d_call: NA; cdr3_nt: TGTGCCAGCAGTGTCGACAGATTTTTCACCTTC; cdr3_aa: CASSVDRFFTF
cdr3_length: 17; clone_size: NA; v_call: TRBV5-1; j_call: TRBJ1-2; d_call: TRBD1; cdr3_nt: TGCGCCAGCAGCCCCCCGGGACAGGGTCCCCGGGACTATGGCTACACCTTC; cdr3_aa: CASSPPGQGPRDYGYTF
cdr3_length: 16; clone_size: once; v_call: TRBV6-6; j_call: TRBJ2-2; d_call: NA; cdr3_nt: TGTGCCAGCAGATCCGGGGAGGCGCCCGGCACCGGGGAGCTGTTTTTT; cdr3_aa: CASRSGEAPGTGELFF
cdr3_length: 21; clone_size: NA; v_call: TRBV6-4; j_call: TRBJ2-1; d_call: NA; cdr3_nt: TGTGCCAGCAGTGACTCGAATCTGACAGCCCGTATTTCGAGCTCCTACAATGAGCAGTTCTTC; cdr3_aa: CASSDSNLTARISSSYNEQFF
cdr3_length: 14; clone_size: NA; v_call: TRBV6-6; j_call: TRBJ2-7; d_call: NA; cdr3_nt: TGTGCCAGCAGTCCCTGCGACACTTCCTACGAGCAGTACTTC; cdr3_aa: CASSPCDTSYEQYF
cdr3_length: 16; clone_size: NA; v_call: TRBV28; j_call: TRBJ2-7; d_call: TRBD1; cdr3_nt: TGTGCCAGCAGTTTTACGTGGGACAGGGAGTCCCACGAGCAGTACTTC; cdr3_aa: CASSFTWDRESHEQYF
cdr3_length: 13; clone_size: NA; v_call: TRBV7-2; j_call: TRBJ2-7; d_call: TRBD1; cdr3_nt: TGTGCCAGCAGCCCCGGACAGGGTGACGAGCAGTACTTC; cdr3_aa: CASSPGQGDEQYF
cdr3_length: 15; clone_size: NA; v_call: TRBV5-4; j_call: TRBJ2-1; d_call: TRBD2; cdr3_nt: TGTGCCAGCAGCTTGGCTAGCGGGAGAGGGAATGAGCAGTTCTTC; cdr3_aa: CASSLASGRGNEQFF
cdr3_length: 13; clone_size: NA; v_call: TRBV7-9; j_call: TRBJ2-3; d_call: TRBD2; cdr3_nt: TGTGCCAGCAGCCAAGCGGGAACAGATACGCAGTATTTT; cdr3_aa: CASSQAGTDTQYF
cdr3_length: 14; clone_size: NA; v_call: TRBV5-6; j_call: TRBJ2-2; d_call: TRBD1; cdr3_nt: TGTGCCACCAGCCGACAGGGGAACACCGGGGAGCTGTTTTTT; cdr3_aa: CATSRQGNTGELFF
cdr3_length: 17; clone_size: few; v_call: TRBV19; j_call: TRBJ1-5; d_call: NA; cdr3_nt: TGTGCCAGTAGATCTCATGACAGCTTGTATAGCAATCAGCCCCAGCATTTT; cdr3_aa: CASRSHDSLYSNQPQHF
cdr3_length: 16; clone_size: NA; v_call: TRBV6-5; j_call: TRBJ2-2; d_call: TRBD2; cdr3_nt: TGTGCCAGCAGTTTGCGGACTAGCGGGAGTACCGGGGAGCTGTTTTTT; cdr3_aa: CASSLRTSGSTGELFF
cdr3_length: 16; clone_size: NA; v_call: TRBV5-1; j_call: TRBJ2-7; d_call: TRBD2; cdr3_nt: TGCGCCAGCAGCTTGGCCGGGTCGAGCGGGATACACGAGCAGTACTTC; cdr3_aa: CASSLAGSSGIHEQYF
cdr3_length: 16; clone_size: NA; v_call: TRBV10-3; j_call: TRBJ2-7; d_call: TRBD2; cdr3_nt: TGTGCCATCAGTGAGGTGTTACGCGGGAGCTCCTACGAGCAGTACTTC; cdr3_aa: CAISEVLRGSSYEQYF
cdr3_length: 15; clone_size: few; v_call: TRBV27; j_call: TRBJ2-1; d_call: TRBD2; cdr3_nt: TGTGCCAGCAGTTTGGGACTAGCGGGAGTATATGAGCAGTTCTTC; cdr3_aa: CASSLGLAGVYEQFF